A single count supports the clone carrying this TCR beta chain. RNA was extracted with the RNeasy kit, and a quantity of roughly 0.45 to 1 ug was reverse transcribed using random hexamers. TCRdb re-analysed the immunoSEQ multiplex PCR reads in MiXCR, keeping a single row per CDR3 protein. The table records 140,000 or so distinct CDR3 sequences, almost 96% of them present only once. Both CD4+ and CD8+ T cells were negatively isolated, and TEMRA cells underwent FACS enrichment. The data stem from a study of CD8 T cells in Susac syndrome. Germline V lookup: CDR1 SGHRS, CDR2 YFSETQ. After removal of 3 bases from V and 7 bases from J, the junction contained 17 bases not matched to a gene. This CDR3 region has 18 residues.

The receptor was isolated from a human donor with Susac syndrome. This chain joins TRBV5-1 and TRBJ2-1; TRBD2 matches 9 bases. The sample taken for sequencing was CD4+ T cells from PBMCs. The CDR3 region is CASSSNSGGHKLVNEQFF. The CDR3 nucleotides are TGCGCCAGCAGCTCAAATAGCGGGGGCCACAAGTTGGTAAATGAGCAGTTCTTC.